The clone carrying this TCR beta chain was observed a few times. The antigen remains undetermined. The data were taken from a study of CD8 T cells in ankylosing spondylitis. Study results and caveats: It appeared that ankylosing spondylitis blood was characterized by a TCR beta motif of several highly homologous variants.

The CDR3 runs 17 residues. Trimming at V came to 4 bases and at J to 3 bases, leaving 13 bases not matched to a gene. Looked up from germline, CDR1 is SGHDT and CDR2 is YYEEEE. TCRdb re-called the 5' RACE reads with MiXCR, one entry per CDR3 protein. The profile covers 700,000 to 1,000,000 distinct CDR3 sequences, with about 10% appearing a single time and 0.51% taken by the ten largest. The V gene is TRBV5-6, the J gene TRBJ2-1; 7 positions agree with TRBD1. This sequence was found in a male donor with ankylosing spondylitis. Sequencing input: blood, either unsorted or a sorted T cell fraction (not recorded which). This CDR3 reads CASSILSGTDIYNEQFF. CDR3 nucleotides: TGTGCCAGCAGCATTCTCTCCGGGACAGATATCTACAATGAGCAGTTCTTC.